The 32 T cell receptor beta chains presented below share a single source sample, sequenced in a study of cytomegalovirus exposure and HLA in healthy donors. PCR primers comprised 60 Vbeta and 13 Jbeta primers. Repertoires were generated with immunoSEQ multiplex PCR, while TCRdb's copy carries only in-frame clones and drops some. The repertoire includes around 100,000 clones, about 79% of them detected once, and about 1.2% sits in the top ten. The specimen sequenced was PBMCs. These receptor sequences come from a woman between 18 and 29 years old in good health and CMV-seronegative.

The chain links TRBV5-5 to TRBJ2-2; 15 bases line up with TRBD2. From germline, CDR1 is SGHKS and CDR2 YYEKEE (reference sequence). The CDR3 length is 19 residues. V gave up 2 bases and J gave up 1 base; unmatched junction bases: 6. The CDR3 region is CASSFFPGLAGGNTGELFF. The CDR3 DNA sequence: TGTGCCAGCAGCTTTTTCCCGGGACTAGCGGGGGGGAACACCGGGGAGCTGTTTTTT.

This clone was seen more than once but under ten times. The chain links TRBV28 to TRBJ1-4; D perhaps matches TRBD1 (5 bases). Germline V gives CDR1 MDHEN, CDR2 SYDVKM. CDR3 size: 14 residues. V was cut by 4 bases and J by 13 bases, with 19 bases left in between. DNA for the CDR3: TGTGCCAGCAGTTCGGGTGCCTCGGGGGTCGGACTGTTTTTT. Its protein is CASSSGASGVGLFF.

This chain joins TRBV7-9 and TRBJ2-3; D perhaps matches TRBD2 (5 bases). The CDR3 is made up of 13 amino acids. The V end was cut by 5 bases, the J end by 4 bases, with 10 bases between. The V gene's germline CDR1 is SEHNR and CDR2 FQNEAQ (reference sequence). CDR3 loop: CASSPSLADTQYF. For the CDR3, the DNA is TGTGCCAGCAGCCCTAGCTTGGCAGATACGCAGTATTTT.

This sequence joins TRBV29-1 and TRBJ2-7, with 9 bases lining up with TRBD2. The CDR3 loop spans 15 amino acids. Germline loops: CDR1 SQVTM, CDR2 ANQGSEA. After removal of 4 bases from V and 2 bases from J, the junction contained 9 bases not matched to a gene. The CDR3 sequence is CSVGGTTSGPYEQYF. CDR3 nucleotide sequence: TGCAGCGTTGGGGGGACGACTAGCGGACCCTACGAGCAGTACTTC.

A single count supports this clone. This sequence joins TRBV5-1 and TRBJ2-1; D is possibly TRBD1 (5 bases). This CDR3 is built from 16 residues. Germline V gene lookup returns CDR1 SGHRS and CDR2 YFSETQ. Trimming cost V 1 base and J 7 bases, with 18 bases left between them. This CDR3 reads CASSLLVWGQVNEQFF. DNA of the CDR3: TGCGCCAGCAGCTTGTTGGTGTGGGGCCAGGTGAATGAGCAGTTCTTC.

This sequence joins TRBV19 and TRBJ2-7, with TRBD2 matching over 12 bases. With 10 bases clipped from V and 6 bases from J, the junction kept 7 bases outside the gene matches. This CDR3 has 13 residues. Germline assignment: CDR1 LNHDA and CDR2 SQIVND (reference sequence). The CDR3 protein is CATRLAGAGEQYF. The CDR3 DNA reads TGTGCCACCCGACTAGCGGGAGCGGGCGAGCAGTACTTC.

The V and J genes are TRBV7-9 and TRBJ1-4, with D perhaps matching TRBD1 (6 bases). The CDR3 covers 14 residues. Trimming took off 4 bases at V and 4 bases at J, with 10 bases between the two ends. Germline V CDR1 and CDR2: SEHNR, FQNEAQ (reference sequence). In DNA, the CDR3 is TGTGCCAGCAGCTGGGACAAGAGTAATGAAAAACTGTTTTTT. Amino acids: CASSWDKSNEKLFF.

The chain links TRBV30 to TRBJ2-2, with TRBD1 identical over 7 bases. V trimming: 3 bases; J trimming: 8 bases; junction bases outside the gene matches: 9. The CDR3 is 14 residues long. Germline-derived CDR1 and CDR2 are GTSNPN and SVGIG (reference sequence). The CDR3 sequence: CAWRLDRRGGELFF. The CDR3 bases are TGTGCCTGGAGACTGGACAGGCGAGGAGGGGAGCTGTTTTTT.

The V call is TRBV7-9, the J call TRBJ2-1; D is uncertain. Per germline, CDR1 SEHNR and CDR2 FQNEAQ (reference sequence). V dropped 4 bases and J dropped 7 bases, with 8 bases sitting between them. This CDR3 spans 12 amino acids. The CDR3 protein is CASSSSRNEQFF. The DNA for the CDR3 is TGTGCCAGCAGCTCCTCTAGAAATGAGCAGTTCTTC.

This clone is a singleton in its sample. This rearrangement joins TRBV7-8 to TRBJ2-7; 9 positions match TRBD2. This CDR3 is 13 amino acids long. V was clipped by 5 bases and J by 7 bases; unmatched bases: 6. The V gene's germline CDR1 is SGHVS and CDR2 FQNEAQ. The CDR3 nucleotides are TGTGCCAGCAGCCTCCCCAGCGGGAGGGAGCAGTACTTC. This codes for CASSLPSGREQYF.

In this sample, this clone turned up once. The DNA of the CDR3 is TGCAGCGTTGTACTGGGGCGCAGGGGGGACACTGAAGCTTTCTTT. Translating it yields CSVVLGRRGDTEAFF. This chain joins TRBV29-1 and TRBJ1-1; TRBD1 agrees at 7 bases. This CDR3 contains 15 residues. V lost 4 bases to trimming and J lost 3 bases; unmatched junction nucleotides: 11. CDR1 is SQVTM and CDR2 is ANQGSEA in the germline V gene.

Comment on this clone: One end of the junction fails to match germline, which may point to a read error. The CDR3 sequence is CSSSGTVTFSGNTIYF. CDR3 DNA: TGTTCCAGCAGCGGGACAGTGACTTTCTCTGGAAACACCATATATTTT. This rearrangement joins TRBV7-9 to TRBJ1-3; TRBD1 matches 7 bases. The CDR3 runs 16 residues. The germline CDR1 and CDR2 sequences are SEHNR and FQNEAQ (reference sequence).

V usage is TRBV7-9 and J usage is TRBJ2-2, with TRBD2 matching 11 bases. CDR1 SEHNR and CDR2 FQNEAQ come from the germline V gene (reference sequence). The CDR3 totals 19 residues. The V and J ends lost 4 bases and 2 bases, in that order; junction bases with no gene match: 12. The CDR3 sequence: CASSSRLILAGGNTGELFF. CDR3 coding DNA: TGTGCCAGCAGCTCCAGATTAATCCTAGCGGGAGGTAACACCGGGGAGCTGTTTTTT.

V and J are TRBV9 and TRBJ1-6; possible D gene TRBD1, 5 bases. Germline V gene data show CDR1 as SGDLS and CDR2 as YYNGEE. Trimming removed 1 base at V and 9 bases at J, with 11 bases between. The CDR3 extends over 14 amino acids. Here the CDR3 reads CASSVTGGSSPLHF. The CDR3, as DNA: TGTGCCAGCAGCGTAACCGGGGGAAGTTCACCCCTCCACTTT.

The chain couples TRBV9 to TRBJ2-1; no firm D call. Germline CDR1 and CDR2: SGDLS and YYNGEE. V was pared by 1 base and J by 0 bases, with 5 bases between. The CDR3 has 14 amino acids. CDR3 nucleotide sequence: TGTGCCAGCAGCGTATCGAGCTCCTACAATGAGCAGTTCTTC. Its translation is CASSVSSSYNEQFF.

The chain links TRBV28 to TRBJ2-3; maybe TRBD2 (7 bases). V lost 4 bases, J lost 0 bases, and 14 bases lay in between. Per germline, CDR1 MDHEN and CDR2 SYDVKM. The CDR3 is 16 amino acids. Here the CDR3 DNA reads TGTGCCAGCAGTTCCGCGGGGGCCGATAGCACAGATACGCAGTATTTT. Protein: CASSSAGADSTDTQYF.

The genes are TRBV6-1 and TRBJ1-4; unclear D gene. This CDR3 region has 16 residues. The V and J ends lost 2 bases and 5 bases respectively, with 15 bases between them. The germline V gene encodes CDR1 MNHNS and CDR2 SASEGT. DNA of the CDR3: TGTGCCAGCAGTGAACGGGTGGGGTCGGGGAATGAAAAACTGTTTTTT. Translated: CASSERVGSGNEKLFF.

This clone was observed a handful of times. The chain has TRBV5-6 and TRBJ1-6; 9 nucleotides match TRBD1. The CDR3 totals 16 residues. The J segment lost 7 bases and the V segment lost 1 base, leaving 6 bases of the junction unmatched. The V gene's germline CDR1 is SGHDT and CDR2 YYEEEE. The CDR3 nucleotides read TGTGCCAGCAGCTTGAACAGGGGGCTACAGAATTCACCCCTCCACTTT. Its protein product is CASSLNRGLQNSPLHF.

The chain carries TRBV4-2 and TRBJ2-7, with 7 positions matching TRBD1. After removal of 1 base from V and 5 bases from J, the junction contained 11 bases not matched to a gene. The V gene's germline CDR1 is LGHNA and CDR2 YNFKEQ. The CDR3 runs to 16 residues. The CDR3 DNA sequence: TGTGCCAGCAGCCAAGTTGCTGGGGACAGAGGGAACGAGCAGTACTTC. This sequence encodes CASSQVAGDRGNEQYF.

The rearrangement uses TRBV7-3 and TRBJ2-7, with 9 bases matching TRBD1. CDR3 size: 15 residues. Germline CDR1 SGHTA, CDR2 FQGTGA. With V trimmed by 5 bases and J by 1 base, 6 bases remained unmatched. The CDR3 spells CASSVGGTGSYEQYF. The CDR3 region has the DNA TGTGCCAGCAGCGTCGGGGGGACAGGGTCCTACGAGCAGTACTTC.

J is TRBJ1-5 and V is TRBV28; possible D gene TRBD1, 6 bases. Trimming shortened V by 4 bases and J by 4 bases, and 20 bases separated the two germline ends. This CDR3 spans 17 amino acids. The germline CDR1 and CDR2 sequences are MDHEN and SYDVKM. CDR3 sequence reads: CASSWAGTLSFNQPQHF. As DNA, the CDR3 is TGTGCCAGCAGTTGGGCCGGGACACTGAGTTTTAATCAGCCCCAGCATTTT.

The V call is TRBV2, the J call TRBJ2-5; D remains unclear. The V gene's germline CDR1 is SNHLY and CDR2 FYNNEI. This CDR3 is built from 14 residues. Trimming took 4 bases from V and 0 from J, leaving 9 bases between them. This CDR3 reads CASSVSRNQETQYF. The DNA for the CDR3 is TGTGCCAGCAGTGTCAGCAGGAACCAAGAGACCCAGTACTTC.

The chain couples TRBV6-5 to TRBJ1-4, with D perhaps matching TRBD1 (6 bases). V was shortened by 7 bases and J by 16 bases, with 16 bases between the two germline ends. The germline V gene has CDR1 MNHEY and CDR2 SVGAGI. The CDR3 extends over 11 amino acids. For the CDR3, the DNA is TGTGCCAGCACTGTCAGGGGTTTGCGGTTTTTT. This encodes CASTVRGLRFF.

The CDR3 is CASSFAGSGANEKLFF. CDR3 coding DNA: TGTGCCAGCAGCTTCGCAGGGTCAGGAGCTAATGAAAAACTGTTTTTT. V is TRBV5-6 and J is TRBJ1-4, with D possibly being TRBD1 (5 bases). The V end was cut by 2 bases, the J end by 3 bases, with 14 bases between. The germline V gene encodes CDR1 SGHDT and CDR2 YYEEEE. The CDR3 consists of 16 residues. The full variable domain, rest sourced from reference TRBV5-6 and TRBJ1-4, is DAGVTQSPTHLIKTRGQQVTLRCSPKSGHDTVSWYQQALGQGPQFIFQYYEEEERQRGNFPDRFSGHQFPNYSSELNVNALLLGDSALYLCASSFAGSGANEKLFFGSGTQLSVL.

The chain carries TRBV7-2 and TRBJ2-5; 9 nucleotides match TRBD2. Germline CDR1 SGHTA, CDR2 FQGNSA. The trim removed 3 bases at V and 6 bases at J, leaving 5 bases unmatched. This CDR3 has 14 residues. This CDR3 is CASSLGLAGKTQYF. The CDR3 DNA is TGTGCCAGCAGCTTGGGGCTAGCGGGAAAGACCCAGTACTTC.

Turning to this clone: Within the sample, other DNA sequences also encode this same CDR3. The chain has TRBV5-4 and TRBJ2-6; D is possibly TRBD2 (5 bases). Germline assignment: CDR1 SGHNT and CDR2 YYREEE (reference sequence). Trimming pared 3 bases from V and 4 bases from J, leaving 11 bases between. There are 15 residues in the CDR3. The CDR3 bases are TGTGCCAGCAGCTCACTAGTAGGGGGGGCCAACGTCCTGACTTTC. This encodes CASSSLVGGANVLTF.

This chain connects TRBV5-4 to TRBJ2-1; possible D gene TRBD2, 7 bases. Germline V lookup: CDR1 SGHNT, CDR2 YYREEE (reference sequence). Trimming took off 5 bases at V and 2 bases at J, with 17 bases between the two ends. The CDR3 spans 16 residues. This CDR3 is CASSVGRGPPYNEQFF. The CDR3 DNA follows: TGTGCCAGCAGTGTCGGGCGGGGGCCTCCCTACAATGAGCAGTTCTTC. Using reference TRBV5-4 and TRBJ2-1 for the parts outside the CDR3, the full variable domain is ETGVTQSPTHLIKTRGQQVTLRCSSQSGHNTVSWYQQALGQGPQFIFQYYREEENGRGNFPPRFSGLQFPNYSSELNVNALELDDSALYLCASSVGRGPPYNEQFFGPGTRLTVL.

The rearrangement links TRBV5-4 to TRBJ2-7; 10 bases agree with TRBD2. Per germline, CDR1 SGHNT and CDR2 YYREEE (reference sequence). The CDR3 has 15 amino acids. V gave up 5 bases and J gave up 1 base; unmatched junction bases: 6. This CDR3 reads CASSLLSGGSYEQYF. DNA for the CDR3: TGTGCCAGCAGTCTGCTTAGCGGGGGGTCCTACGAGCAGTACTTC.

This chain links TRBV4-1 with TRBJ1-4; 9 bases line up with TRBD1. V trimming: 4 bases; J trimming: 4 bases; junction bases outside the gene matches: 7. Per germline, CDR1 MGHRA and CDR2 YSYEKL. CDR3 size: 16 residues. CDR3 bases: TGCGCCAGCAGCCCTCTGGACAGGGGCGGTAATGAAAAACTGTTTTTT. This gives the protein CASSPLDRGGNEKLFF.

V and J are TRBV10-1 and TRBJ1-4, with D perhaps TRBD1 (5 bases). In germline, CDR1 is WNHNN, CDR2 SYGVQD (reference sequence). This CDR3 has 14 residues. Between the trimmed V and J ends, which lost 2 bases and 5 bases, there was a span of 9 bases. In nucleotides, the CDR3 is TGCGCCAGCAGTGAGGAGCCAGGGAATGAAAAACTGTTTTTT. Encoded protein: CASSEEPGNEKLFF.

V and J are TRBV5-5 and TRBJ1-1; D uncertain. The V and J ends lost 9 bases and 5 bases respectively, with 14 bases between them. The CDR3 runs to 12 residues. Germline-derived CDR1 and CDR2 are SGHKS and YYEKEE (reference sequence). As DNA, the CDR3 is TGTGCCATCCTAAATATCAAGACTGAAGCTTTCTTT. Translating gives CAILNIKTEAFF.

The V gene is TRBV28, the J gene TRBJ2-3; tentative D call: TRBD1 (6 bases). This CDR3 has 14 amino acids. Germline CDR1 is MDHEN and CDR2 is SYDVKM. V shed 6 bases and J shed 1 base, with 11 bases lying between them. The CDR3 coding sequence is TGTGCCAGCAGAGGGGGAGCGGGCACAGATACGCAGTATTTT. Translation: CASRGGAGTDTQYF.